This T cell receptor (beta chain) was recorded in a study of T cell responses to AZD1222 COVID-19 vaccine. Study-level results: Two AZD1222 administrations were followed by greater Spike-specific TCR breadth and depth. With dominance at 160-218 and 743-854, vaccine-associated CD4 TCRs spanned spike. Baseline seropositives among AZD1222 recipients totaled only five to seven. The study sampled repertoires only after the peak T cell response.

About this clone itself: Its antigen is not identified.

V lost 0 bases, J lost 0 bases, and 9 bases lay in between. This CDR3 contains 16 residues. The germline gives CDR1 SGHDT, CDR2 YYEEEE. Assay used: immunoSEQ multiplex PCR; TCRdb lists only in-frame clones, some missing. There are approximately 150,000 clones in the sample; 75% to 95% occur only once, and 1.5% to 2% lies in the top ten. The sequence came from an adult who received the AZD1222 COVID-19 vaccine. The material sequenced was peripheral blood, taken 28 days after the second AZD1222 dose. The chain is built from TRBV5-6 and TRBJ1-4, with D perhaps TRBD1 (5 bases). The CDR3 is CASSLGGRATNEKLFF. CDR3 DNA sequence: TGTGCCAGCAGCTTGGGGGGCAGGGCAACTAATGAAAAACTGTTTTTT. The full variable domain, with the rest looked up from reference TRBV5-6 and TRBJ1-4, is DAGVTQSPTHLIKTRGQQVTLRCSPKSGHDTVSWYQQALGQGPQFIFQYYEEEERQRGNFPDRFSGHQFPNYSSELNVNALLLGDSALYLCASSLGGRATNEKLFFGSGTQLSVL.